Presented here are 24 T cell receptor beta chains from one specimen sequenced in a study of cytotoxic CD8 clonotypes in ibrutinib-treated CLL. Profiling relied on immunoSEQ multiplex PCR, and the TCRdb table lists in-frame clones only, not all of them. Of around 2,500 clones listed, about 81% were seen once; the top ten hold about 25%. The sequencing used PBMCs, collected before ibrutinib treatment. The receptors come from a human donor with chronic lymphocytic leukemia.

V usage is TRBV5-4 and J usage is TRBJ1-4; a weak D match, TRBD1 (5 bases). CDR1 and CDR2 (germline): SGHNT, YYREEE (reference sequence). CDR3 length: 15 amino acids. Trimming took off 1 base at V and 2 bases at J, with 9 bases between the two ends. This CDR3 is CASSLRGVTNEKLFF. Here the CDR3 DNA reads TGTGCCAGCAGCTTGAGGGGAGTGACTAATGAAAAACTGTTTTTT. The entire variable domain, with the rest obtained from reference TRBV5-4 and TRBJ1-4, is as follows: ETGVTQSPTHLIKTRGQQVTLRCSSQSGHNTVSWYQQALGQGPQFIFQYYREEENGRGNFPPRFSGLQFPNYSSELNVNALELDDSALYLCASSLRGVTNEKLFFGSGTQLSVL.

The chain links TRBV5-1 to TRBJ2-3; D not certain. Germline V gene lookup returns CDR1 SGHRS and CDR2 YFSETQ. This CDR3 has 11 amino acids. V lost 4 bases, J lost 6 bases, and 6 bases lay in between. In nucleotides, the CDR3 is TGCGCCAGCAGCGGGTTGGATACGCAGTATTTT. It is translated as CASSGLDTQYF.

The V gene is TRBV2, the J gene TRBJ1-2; unclear D gene. This CDR3 is built from 19 residues. The ends were cut back, 6 bases at V and 7 bases at J, with 33 bases in the middle. Germline V gives CDR1 SNHLY, CDR2 FYNNEI. The CDR3 region has the DNA TGTGCCAGCAGCCCCGCAGGTGGTTTAAGGGTCAGTGTTCCAGGTGGCTACACCTTC. Residues: CASSPAGGLRVSVPGGYTF.

The V gene is TRBV5-1, the J gene TRBJ2-1; D possibly corresponds to TRBD1 (6 bases). The V gene lost 4 bases and the J gene lost 5 bases, with 10 bases spanning the gap. CDR1 is SGHRS, CDR2 YFSETQ, per germline. The length of the CDR3 is 13 residues. This CDR3 is CASSPGQNNEQFF. CDR3 DNA sequence: TGCGCCAGCAGCCCGGGACAAAACAATGAGCAGTTCTTC.

This clone was found a few times. The J gene is TRBJ2-5, the V gene TRBV15; 7 bases fit TRBD2. The trim removed 5 bases at V and 5 bases at J, leaving 17 bases unmatched. CDR3 size: 17 residues. CDR1 is LNHNV and CDR2 is YYDKDF in the germline V gene (reference sequence). The CDR3 nucleotides are TGTGCCACCAGCGGATCACGTTGGGAGGGCGTATGGGAGACCCAGTACTTC. Translated, it gives CATSGSRWEGVWETQYF.

As concerns this clone: The junction departs from germline at one end; a sequencing error may be responsible. The chain is built from TRBV19 and TRBJ1-2; D might be TRBD1 (5 bases). This CDR3 comprises 12 residues. CDR1 and CDR2 (germline): LNHDA, SQIVND (reference sequence). CDR3 DNA sequence: TGTGCCAGTAGTACGGGGGTCTATGACTACACCTTC. Translated, it gives CASSTGVYDYTF.

The chain is built from TRBV9 and TRBJ1-2; 11 nucleotides agree with TRBD1. In germline, CDR1 is SGDLS, CDR2 YYNGEE. V lost 2 bases, J lost 6 bases, and 6 bases stayed unmatched. The CDR3 consists of 15 residues. CDR3 DNA sequence: TGTGCCAGCAGCGTCCTACAGGGACAGGGGGATGGCTACACCTTC. Translation gives CASSVLQGQGDGYTF.

The CDR3 reads CASSPDHPNGYTF. The CDR3 DNA reads TGCGCCAGCAGTCCGGACCACCCCAATGGCTACACCTTC. The V call is TRBV5-1, the J call TRBJ1-2; D is undetermined. Germline CDR1 is SGHRS and CDR2 is YFSETQ. The V gene lost 5 bases and the J gene lost 6 bases, with 14 bases spanning the gap. The CDR3 is 13 residues long. Together with reference TRBV5-1 and TRBJ1-2, the CDR3 gives the full variable domain: KAGVTQTPRYLIKTRGQQVTLSCSPISGHRSVSWYQQTPGQGLQFLFEYFSETQRNKGNFPGRFSGRQFSNSRSEMNVSTLELGDSALYLCASSPDHPNGYTFGSGTRLTVV.

The V call is TRBV7-9, the J call TRBJ2-5; D tentatively reads TRBD1 or TRBD2 (5 bases each). CDR1 is SEHNR and CDR2 is FQNEAQ in the germline V gene (reference sequence). The CDR3 extends over 17 amino acids. V was clipped by 3 bases and J by 1 base, with 18 bases between them. Written as DNA, the CDR3 is TGTGCCAGCAGCTTCGCTTTGCTAAGGGACGGCCAAGAGACCCAGTACTTC. Protein product: CASSFALLRDGQETQYF. Drawing the rest from reference TRBV7-9 and TRBJ2-5, the complete variable domain is DTGVSQNPRHKITKRGQNVTFRCDPISEHNRLYWYRQTLGQGPEFLTYFQNEAQLEKSRLLSDRFSAERPKGSFSTLEIQRTEQGDSAMYLCASSFALLRDGQETQYFGPGTRLLVL.

The genes are TRBV4-1 and TRBJ1-2; perhaps TRBD1 as D (5 bases). CDR3 size: 15 residues. CDR1 and CDR2 from the germline V gene are MGHRA and YSYEKL. Trimming removed 0 bases from V and 7 bases from J, with 15 bases in between. The CDR3 loop is CASSQDLGLVSGYTF. The CDR3 DNA reads TGCGCCAGCAGCCAAGATCTGGGACTCGTGAGTGGCTACACCTTC.

This chain connects TRBV10-3 to TRBJ1-1; the D gene is possibly TRBD1 (5 bases). The CDR3 has 16 amino acids. Trimming took off 2 bases at V and 0 bases at J, with 13 bases between the two ends. The germline gives CDR1 ENHRY, CDR2 SYGVKD. The CDR3 is CAISEPPGGMNTEAFF. CDR3 nucleotide sequence: TGTGCCATCAGTGAGCCCCCGGGGGGGATGAACACTGAAGCTTTCTTT.

This chain uses TRBV11-2 with TRBJ2-1; D possibly corresponds to TRBD2 (5 bases). The CDR3 length is 12 residues. Between the trimmed V and J ends, which lost 5 bases and 9 bases, there was a span of 11 bases. Germline V gene lookup returns CDR1 SGHAT and CDR2 FQNNGV. In DNA form, the CDR3 reads TGTGCCAGCAGCCCCCGACGGGGTGAGCAGTTCTTC. Its protein product is CASSPRRGEQFF.

This chain connects TRBV5-1 to TRBJ2-7, with TRBD2 matching 13 bases. The CDR3 is made up of 15 amino acids. Germline V gives CDR1 SGHRS, CDR2 YFSETQ. V was clipped by 4 bases and J by 7 bases; unmatched bases: 8. CDR3 loop: CASSEGLAGLGEQYF. The CDR3 DNA sequence: TGCGCCAGCAGCGAGGGACTAGCGGGACTCGGGGAGCAGTACTTC.

Only a few counts were recorded for this clone. This sequence joins TRBV7-8 and TRBJ2-3; 9 bases agree with TRBD2. The V gene's germline CDR1 is SGHVS and CDR2 FQNEAQ. The V gene end was trimmed by 0 bases and the J gene end by 3 bases; junction bases not matched to a gene: 7. This CDR3 has 17 residues. CDR3 protein: CASSLAYRLAETDTQYF. The CDR3 DNA sequence: TGTGCCAGCAGCTTAGCCTATCGACTAGCGGAGACAGATACGCAGTATTTT.

The gene calls are TRBV4-1 and TRBJ2-2, with 8 bases aligning to TRBD1. CDR3 size: 15 residues. The V and J ends lost 8 bases and 0 bases, in that order; junction bases with no gene match: 5. CDR1 and CDR2 from the germline V gene are MGHRA and YSYEKL. The chain's CDR3 is CASRQGAANTGELFF. In nucleotides, the CDR3 is TGCGCCAGCCGGCAGGGGGCCGCGAACACCGGGGAGCTGTTTTTT.

This chain connects TRBV9 to TRBJ2-2; TRBD1 matches 10 bases. Germline-derived CDR1 and CDR2 are SGDLS and YYNGEE. The CDR3 is made up of 16 amino acids. The V and J ends lost 0 bases and 6 bases, in that order; junction bases with no gene match: 5. DNA of the CDR3: TGTGCCAGCAGCGTAGGGGGACAGGGGTTTCCCGGGGAGCTGTTTTTT. Amino acid sequence: CASSVGGQGFPGELFF. Based on the CDR3 plus reference TRBV9 and TRBJ2-2, the full variable domain is DSGVTQTPKHLITATGQRVTLRCSPRSGDLSVYWYQQSLDQGLQFLIQYYNGEERAKGNILERFSAQQFPDLHSELNLSSLELGDSALYFCASSVGGQGFPGELFFGEGSRLTVL.

In the case of this clone: The junction departs from germline at one end; a sequencing error may be responsible. Other DNA sequences within the sample encode an identical CDR3. The genes are TRBV27 and TRBJ2-7; D possibly corresponds to TRBD2 (5 bases). The CDR3 length is 15 residues. Germline V gene lookup returns CDR1 MNHEY and CDR2 SMNVEV (reference sequence). CDR3 in DNA: TGTGCCAGCAGTTGGTCAGGACTCCTGAGCAACGAGCAGTACTTT. Translating it yields CASSWSGLLSNEQYF.

The J gene is TRBJ1-1, the V gene TRBV21-1; the table calls TRBD1, which could not be checked here. TRBV21-1 is flagged as a pseudogene. CDR3 length equals 12 residues. CDR3 DNA sequence: TGTGCCAGCCACACAACGAACACTGAAGCTTTCTTT. This encodes CASHTTNTEAFF.

The chain carries TRBV5-8 and TRBJ2-5, with 8 bases fitting TRBD1. Germline V gene data show CDR1 as SGHTS and CDR2 as YDEGEE. The CDR3 sequence is 14 residues long. The junction had 4 bases not matched to a gene; V was cut back by 4 bases and J by 2 bases. CDR3 DNA: TGTGCCAGCAGCGGGGGACAGGCGCAAGAGACCCAGTACTTC. It codes for CASSGGQAQETQYF.

The rearrangement links TRBV5-5 to TRBJ1-4, with D uncertain. Trimming left V 1 base short and J 8 bases short, with 9 bases between. Germline assignment: CDR1 SGHKS and CDR2 YYEKEE (reference sequence). The CDR3 covers 13 residues. The CDR3 here is CASSLLGREKLFF. The CDR3 nucleotides read TGTGCCAGCAGCTTGCTGGGTAGGGAAAAACTGTTTTTT.

The chain combines TRBV6-5 with TRBJ1-2, with 10 positions matching TRBD1. Germline values: CDR1 MNHEY, CDR2 SVGAGI. The V and J ends lost 6 bases and 4 bases, in that order; junction bases with no gene match: 8. The CDR3 has 15 amino acids. The CDR3 region has the DNA TGTGCCAGCAGCAGCCAGGGACAGGGGTTCTATGGCTACACCTTC. Translating gives CASSSQGQGFYGYTF.

This chain uses TRBV7-9 with TRBJ2-2; D tentatively fits TRBD1 or TRBD2 (5 bases each). Germline V lookup: CDR1 SEHNR, CDR2 FQNEAQ (reference sequence). The CDR3 extends over 15 amino acids. Trimming removed 0 bases at V and 8 bases at J, with 13 bases between. The CDR3 reads CASSLAGVTAGELFF. The DNA of the CDR3 is TGTGCCAGCAGCTTAGCGGGGGTAACCGCGGGGGAGCTGTTTTTT. The whole variable domain, filled in from reference TRBV7-9 and TRBJ2-2, reads DTGVSQNPRHKITKRGQNVTFRCDPISEHNRLYWYRQTLGQGPEFLTYFQNEAQLEKSRLLSDRFSAERPKGSFSTLEIQRTEQGDSAMYLCASSLAGVTAGELFFGEGSRLTVL.

The V gene is TRBV7-9, the J gene TRBJ1-1, with D possibly being TRBD1 (6 bases). CDR3 size: 15 residues. The V gene lost 5 bases and the J gene lost 4 bases, with 17 bases spanning the gap. Germline lookup yields CDR1 SEHNR and CDR2 FQNEAQ (reference sequence). CDR3 sequence (DNA): TGTGCCAGCAGCCCCACAGGGACGAGGGGCACTGAAGCTTTCTTT. This gives the protein CASSPTGTRGTEAFF.

V and J are TRBV15 and TRBJ2-4; no firm D call. V was trimmed by 5 bases and J by 0 bases, leaving 11 bases between them. Germline CDR1 is LNHNV and CDR2 is YYDKDF (reference sequence). This CDR3 region has 15 residues. The CDR3 sequence: CATSAESLAKNIQYF. CDR3 sequence (DNA): TGTGCCACCAGCGCCGAATCTCTAGCCAAAAACATTCAGTACTTC.